The clone carrying this T cell receptor beta chain was recorded a few times. Its antigen is not known. The germline CDR1 and CDR2 sequences are MGHRA and YSYEKL. Trimming removed 0 bases at V and 1 base at J, with 7 bases between. The length of the CDR3 is 15 residues. TCRdb keeps only in-frame clones here, not all; method: immunoSEQ multiplex PCR. This sample yields several thousand clones, of which over 60% are seen a single time; around 5.6% belongs to the top ten. These data come from a study of coeliac disease. The overall study: Each coeliac patient was active, refractory type I, or diet-controlled. Regarding the study as a whole: Intraepithelial and lamina propria fractions were not highly pure, so cross-contamination was possible. In active celiac disease, intraepithelial and lamina propria TRB and TRG repertoires were less clonal than controls. The authors considered this approach unsuitable for unbiased detection of gliadin-specific T cells.

V is TRBV4-1 and J is TRBJ1-3; D is unresolved. Sequencing was carried out using lamina propria lymphocytes from the gut. The sequence derives from a man aged 25 to 40 with celiac disease. CDR3 region: CASSQDNYSGNTIYF. For the CDR3, the DNA is TGCGCCAGCAGCCAAGACAACTATTCTGGAAACACCATATATTTT.